A selection of T cell receptor beta chains follows, all from one sample in a study of chemoradiotherapy in HPV16-positive cancers. Sequenced by immunoSEQ multiplex PCR; TCRdb stores in-frame clones only, minus some. The sample has 9,900 or so clones; 80% to 85% are singletons. Sequenced material: tumor tissue, taken from a patient who underwent chemoradiotherapy. The receptors derive from a human donor with HPV-associated anogenital cancer. Both conserved end residues are part of each CDR3. The D gene is left open where the match is weak. Only some rows state a clone size, as once, few, many or a class for expanded clones.

D	V	J	size	DNA	CDR3
.	TRBV27	TRBJ2-3	once	TGTGCCAGCAGTCCTCGTTTGGGGCTAGGCACAGATACGCAGTATTTT	CASSPRLGLGTDTQYF
TRBD1	TRBV2	TRBJ1-6	.	TGTGCCAGCAGCCCGGGGACAGATTATAATTCACCCCTCCACTTT	CASSPGTDYNSPLHF
.	TRBV7-8	TRBJ1-2	.	TGTGCCACGGGAGGGGGGGCTAGAGGCTACACCTTC	CATGGGARGYTF
.	TRBV10-3	TRBJ2-3	once	TGTGCCATCAGTGAGGATCGGGTGGCTGCAGATACGCAGTATTTT	CAISEDRVAADTQYF
TRBD1	TRBV7-8	TRBJ1-2	.	TGTGCCAGCAGCTTAGAGGGGACAGGGTGGGACTATGGCTACACCTTC	CASSLEGTGWDYGYTF
.	TRBV7-8	TRBJ2-3	once	TGTGCCAGCAGCCTCGGAGAGGCGTTAGATACGCAGTATTTT	CASSLGEALDTQYF
TRBD1	TRBV29-1	TRBJ2-7	.	TGCAGCGTTGGCCCTACAGGGGGCTACGAGCAGTACTTC	CSVGPTGGYEQYF
TRBD1	TRBV13	TRBJ1-3	.	TGTGCCAGCAGCTCCTACCGGGACAGCTCTGGAAACACCATATATTTT	CASSSYRDSSGNTIYF
TRBD1	TRBV6-5	TRBJ1-6	.	TGTGCCAGCAGTTACGACAGGGCGAATTCACCCCTCCACTTT	CASSYDRANSPLHF
.	TRBV6-5	TRBJ1-2	.	TGTGCCAGCAGCATACAACCGCAGGGTAACTATGGCTACACCTTC	CASSIQPQGNYGYTF
.	TRBV19	TRBJ1-1	.	TGTGCCAGTAGTACGCTCAGTCTAAAGACTGAAGCTTTCTTT	CASSTLSLKTEAFF
TRBD1	TRBV6-6	TRBJ1-2	few	TGTGCCAGCAGTACGACAGGGGACTATGGCTACACCTTC	CASSTTGDYGYTF
TRBD2	TRBV30	TRBJ2-7	.	TGTGCCTGGAGGGTTAGCGGGGGCTACGAGCAGTACTTC	CAWRVSGGYEQYF
.	TRBV5-1	TRBJ2-2	few	TGCGCCAGCAGCTCCCAGACAGGGAACACCGGGGAGCTGTTTTTT	CASSSQTGNTGELFF
.	TRBV7-9	TRBJ2-7	.	TGTGCCAGCAGCCAAGGGGGTCGGGCCTACGAGCAGTACTTC	CASSQGGRAYEQYF
.	TRBV1	TRBJ1-1	.	TGCACCAGCAGCCAAGGGACGGCGAACACTGAAGCTTTCTTT	CTSSQGTANTEAFF
.	TRBV7-3	TRBJ2-3	.	TGTGCCAGCAGCTACCGACCCACAGATACGCAGTATTTT	CASSYRPTDTQYF
.	TRBV5-1	TRBJ2-1	.	TGCGCCAGCAGCTTGGCCCAGTTTGGCGGGGGCAACTTCTACAATGAGCAGTTCTTC	CASSLAQFGGGNFYNEQFF
.	TRBV7-9	TRBJ2-5	.	TGTGCCAGCAGCCTTGGGGGCCGGGGGGCTCAAGAGACCCAGTACTTC	CASSLGGRGAQETQYF
.	TRBV4-2	TRBJ2-6	.	TGTGCCAGCAGCTTGGCGGCAGGGGCTGGGGCCAACGTCCTGACTTTC	CASSLAAGAGANVLTF
.	TRBV7-9	TRBJ1-6	few	TGTGCCAGCAGCTTCACACAGGGCCGCCCGGGGTCACCCCTCCACTTT	CASSFTQGRPGSPLHF
.	TRBV7-3	TRBJ2-6	.	TGTGCCAGCAGCTCAGGGCCCGGGGCCAACGTCCTGACTTTC	CASSSGPGANVLTF
.	TRBV7-6	TRBJ1-1	.	TGTGCCAGCAGCTTAGAGACTTGGGCGTACACTGAAGCTTTCTTT	CASSLETWAYTEAFF
TRBD1	TRBV19	TRBJ1-2	once	TGTGCCAGTAGTATAGAGGACAGGGCTGGCTACACCTTC	CASSIEDRAGYTF
.	TRBV5-1	TRBJ1-1	few	TGCGCCAGCAGCTTTGGAGGGCCGAACACTGAAGCTTTCTTT	CASSFGGPNTEAFF
TRBD2	TRBV11-2	TRBJ2-1	.	TGTGCCAGCAGCTCGGGGGAGGGCCGCTACAATGAGCAGTTCTTC	CASSSGEGRYNEQFF
.	TRBV19	TRBJ1-1	once	TGTGCCAGTAGTACGCCGTTGCCCACCAAGAAGGAAGCTTTCTTT	CASSTPLPTKKEAFF
.	TRBV14	TRBJ1-5	.	TGTGCCAGCAGCCAAGTTAGCAATCAGCCCCAGCATTTT	CASSQVSNQPQHF
.	TRBV7-3	TRBJ1-1	few	TGTGCCAGCAGCTATGAAAAGAACACTGAAGCTTTCTTT	CASSYEKNTEAFF
TRBD1	TRBV19	TRBJ1-4	once	TGTGCCAGCGGACAGGGGGAAGAAAAACTGTTTTTT	CASGQGEEKLFF
.	TRBV11-2	TRBJ1-2	.	TGTGCCAGCAGCTTGGGACCAGCGGGGGGAGGTGGCTACACCTTC	CASSLGPAGGGGYTF
TRBD1	TRBV5-5	TRBJ2-3	.	TGTGCCAGCAGGGGGACAGGGTGGACAGATACGCAGTATTTT	CASRGTGWTDTQYF
.	TRBV30	TRBJ2-7	few	TGTGCCTGGTCCCTGCTTGGGATAGGGAGCTCCTACGAGCAGTACTTC	CAWSLLGIGSSYEQYF
.	TRBV5-8	TRBJ2-6	.	TGTGCCAGCAGCCGCCGCGGCCCCGGGGCCAACGTCCTGACTTTC	CASSRRGPGANVLTF
.	TRBV6-1	TRBJ2-2	.	TGTGCCAGCAGACCCGGGTCTACTACCGGGGAGCTGTTTTTT	CASRPGSTTGELFF
.	TRBV6-5	TRBJ1-2	once	TGTGCCAGCAGTCCCCCCTCGGACAGTGGCTACACCTTC	CASSPPSDSGYTF
.	TRBV7-9	TRBJ1-2	.	TGTGCCAGCGAACAGCCTCCGATTACCTATGGCTACACCTTC	CASEQPPITYGYTF
.	TRBV27	TRBJ1-4	.	TGTGCCAGCAGTTCCGGTCCTCCGGTCAGGCAGGCGAATGAAAAACTGTTTTTT	CASSSGPPVRQANEKLFF
TRBD1	TRBV9	TRBJ1-2	.	TGTGCCAGCAGCGGCAGACAGGGGACAGGGGACTATGGCTACACCTTC	CASSGRQGTGDYGYTF
TRBD1	TRBV5-1	TRBJ2-7	.	TGCGCCAGCAAACCCCAAGGACAGGCCTACGAGCAGTACTTC	CASKPQGQAYEQYF
.	TRBV7-9	TRBJ1-1	few	TGTGCCAGCAGCTTAAGGCGGACAATGAACACTGAAGCTTTCTTT	CASSLRRTMNTEAFF
TRBD2	TRBV7-9	TRBJ2-5	.	TGTGCCAGCAGCGCCCTAGCGGGGAGGAACTTTCAAGAGACCCAGTACTTC	CASSALAGRNFQETQYF
.	TRBV27	TRBJ1-1	.	TGTGCCAGCAATTCACTCGGAGGGGGTATGAACACTGAAGCTTTCTTT	CASNSLGGGMNTEAFF
.	TRBV11-2	TRBJ1-1	.	TGTGCCAGCAGCTTAGATGGGCGGGGGCTCGGGACTGAAGCTTTCTTT	CASSLDGRGLGTEAFF
.	TRBV28	TRBJ2-7	.	TGTGCCAGCAGTGAAGACAGCCTCTCCTACGAGCAGTACTTC	CASSEDSLSYEQYF
.	TRBV15	TRBJ1-3	.	TGTGCCACCAGCAGAGCCGGGACTGGAAACACCATATATTTT	CATSRAGTGNTIYF
TRBD1	TRBV13	TRBJ1-6	.	TGTGCCAGCAGCCCACTTGGGACAGGGCGAAATTCACCCCTCCACTTT	CASSPLGTGRNSPLHF
.	TRBV7-9	TRBJ2-5	few	TGTGCCAGCAGCCCAGGAGCAGTTCGGGAGACCCAGTACTTC	CASSPGAVRETQYF
.	TRBV5-6	TRBJ2-7	.	TGTGCCAGCAGCTTTCCCGGTTCCCCCTCCTACGAGCAGTACTTC	CASSFPGSPSYEQYF
.	TRBV28	TRBJ2-3	.	TGTGCCAGCAGTAACCAGCTAAGAATTAATACGCAGTATTTT	CASSNQLRINTQYF
.	TRBV7-6	TRBJ1-1	.	TGTGCCAGCAGCTTGAGAATGAACACTGAAGCTTTCTTT	CASSLRMNTEAFF
TRBD2	TRBV7-2	TRBJ2-7	.	TGTGCCAGCAGGGGGAGTAGCGGGGGGGCCTACGAGCAGTACTTC	CASRGSSGGAYEQYF
.	TRBV5-1	TRBJ2-2	once	TGCGCCAGCAGCTTGGTTATGAACACCGGGGAGCTGTTTTTT	CASSLVMNTGELFF
.	TRBV5-1	TRBJ1-3	.	TGCGCCAGCAGCTTGGCCGGTGTAGGGAGATCTGGAAACACCATATATTTT	CASSLAGVGRSGNTIYF
.	TRBV29-1	TRBJ1-1	once	TGCAGCGCACGATCAGGGGCGATGAACACTGAAGCTTTCTTT	CSARSGAMNTEAFF
.	TRBV10-1	TRBJ2-1	.	TGCGCCAGCAGTGAGGACAGGTACAATGAGCAGTTCTTC	CASSEDRYNEQFF
TRBD1	TRBV7-9	TRBJ1-3	.	TGTGCCAGCAGCTCTAGTCGGACAGGGCTGGGAGGAAACACCATATATTTT	CASSSSRTGLGGNTIYF
.	TRBV7-9	TRBJ2-7	.	TGTGCCAGCAGCTTAGCGTACAGCCCCTACGAGCAGTACTTC	CASSLAYSPYEQYF